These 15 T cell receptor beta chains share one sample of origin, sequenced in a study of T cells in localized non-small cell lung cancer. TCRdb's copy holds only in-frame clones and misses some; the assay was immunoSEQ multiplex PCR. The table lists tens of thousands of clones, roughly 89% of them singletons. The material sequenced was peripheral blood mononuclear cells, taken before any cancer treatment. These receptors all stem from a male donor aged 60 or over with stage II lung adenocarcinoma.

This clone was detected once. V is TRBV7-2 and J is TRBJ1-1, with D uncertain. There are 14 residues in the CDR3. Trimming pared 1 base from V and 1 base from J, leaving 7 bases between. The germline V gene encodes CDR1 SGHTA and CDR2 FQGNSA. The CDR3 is CASSLVAQNTEAFF. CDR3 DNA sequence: TGTGCCAGCAGCTTAGTGGCACAGAACACTGAAGCTTTCTTT. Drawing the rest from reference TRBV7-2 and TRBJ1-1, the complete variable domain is GAGVSQSPSNKVTEKGKDVELRCDPISGHTALYWYRQSLGQGLEFLIYFQGNSAPDKSGLPSDRFSAERTGGSVSTLTIQRTQQEDSAVYLCASSLVAQNTEAFFGQGTRLTVV.

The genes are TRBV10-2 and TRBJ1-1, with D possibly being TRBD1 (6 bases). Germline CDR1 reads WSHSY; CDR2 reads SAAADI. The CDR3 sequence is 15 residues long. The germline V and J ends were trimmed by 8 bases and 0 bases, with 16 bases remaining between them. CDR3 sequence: CASGGRDNMNTEAFF. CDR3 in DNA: TGCGCCAGCGGGGGCCGGGACAACATGAACACTGAAGCTTTCTTT.

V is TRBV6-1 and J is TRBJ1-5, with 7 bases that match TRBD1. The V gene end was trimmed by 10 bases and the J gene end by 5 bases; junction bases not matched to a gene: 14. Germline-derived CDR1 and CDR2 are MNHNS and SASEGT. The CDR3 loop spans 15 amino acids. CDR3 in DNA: TGTGCCACCAGCCTGTCCGGGACAGCTGATCAGCCCCAGCATTTT. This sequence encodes CATSLSGTADQPQHF.

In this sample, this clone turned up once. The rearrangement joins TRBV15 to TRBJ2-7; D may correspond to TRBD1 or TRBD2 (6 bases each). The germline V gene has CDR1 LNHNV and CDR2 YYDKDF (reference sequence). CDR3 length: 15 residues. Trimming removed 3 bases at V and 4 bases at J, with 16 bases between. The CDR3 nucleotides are TGTGCCACCAGCAGGGAGGGAAGGGGGGCTTACGAGCAGTACTTC. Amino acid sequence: CATSREGRGAYEQYF.

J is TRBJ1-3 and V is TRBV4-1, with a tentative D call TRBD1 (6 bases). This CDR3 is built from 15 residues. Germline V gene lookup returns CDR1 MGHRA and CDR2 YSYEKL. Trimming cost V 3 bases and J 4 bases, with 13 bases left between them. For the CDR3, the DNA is TGCGCCAGCAGCCACACGGGGGGCACGGGAAACACCATATATTTT. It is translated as CASSHTGGTGNTIYF.

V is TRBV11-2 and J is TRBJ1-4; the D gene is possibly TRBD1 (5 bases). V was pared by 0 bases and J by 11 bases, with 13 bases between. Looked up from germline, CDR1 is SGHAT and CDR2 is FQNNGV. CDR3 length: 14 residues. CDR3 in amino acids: CASSLEQVSSKLFF. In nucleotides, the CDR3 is TGTGCCAGCAGCTTAGAACAGGTCTCCTCGAAACTGTTTTTT.

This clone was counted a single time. The CDR3 protein is CSGEPYEQYF. In DNA, the CDR3 is TGCAGTGGAGAGCCCTACGAGCAGTACTTC. The V call is TRBV20-1, the J call TRBJ2-7; D uncertain. Trimming cost V 7 bases and J 2 bases, with 6 bases left between them. CDR3 length equals 10 residues. The V gene's germline CDR1 is DFQATT and CDR2 SNEGSKA (reference sequence).

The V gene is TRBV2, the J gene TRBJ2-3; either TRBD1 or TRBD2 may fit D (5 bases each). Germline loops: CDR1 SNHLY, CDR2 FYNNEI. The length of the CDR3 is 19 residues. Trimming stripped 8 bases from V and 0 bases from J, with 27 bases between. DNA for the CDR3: TGTGCCAGCTACCGGGACCCCAGATCTATCCGCACTAGCACAGATACGCAGTATTTT. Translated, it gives CASYRDPRSIRTSTDTQYF.

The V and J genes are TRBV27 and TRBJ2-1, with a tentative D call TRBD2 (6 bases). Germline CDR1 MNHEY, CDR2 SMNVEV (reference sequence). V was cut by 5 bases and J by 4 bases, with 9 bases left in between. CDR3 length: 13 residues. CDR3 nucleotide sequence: TGTGCCAGCAGTACGGGACTGTACAATGAGCAGTTCTTC. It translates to CASSTGLYNEQFF.

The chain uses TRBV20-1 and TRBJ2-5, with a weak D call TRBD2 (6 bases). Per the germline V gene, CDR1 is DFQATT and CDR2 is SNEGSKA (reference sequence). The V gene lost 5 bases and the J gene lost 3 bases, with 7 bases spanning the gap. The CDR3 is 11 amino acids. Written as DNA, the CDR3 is TGCAGTGCTTGGACTAAAGAGACCCAGTACTTC. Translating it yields CSAWTKETQYF.

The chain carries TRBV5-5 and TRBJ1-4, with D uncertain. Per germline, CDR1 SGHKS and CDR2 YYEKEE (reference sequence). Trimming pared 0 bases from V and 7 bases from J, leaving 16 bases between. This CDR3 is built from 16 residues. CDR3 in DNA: TGTGCCAGCAGCTTGGCCGGAGCCTCCCCCTTTGAAAAACTGTTTTTT. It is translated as CASSLAGASPFEKLFF.

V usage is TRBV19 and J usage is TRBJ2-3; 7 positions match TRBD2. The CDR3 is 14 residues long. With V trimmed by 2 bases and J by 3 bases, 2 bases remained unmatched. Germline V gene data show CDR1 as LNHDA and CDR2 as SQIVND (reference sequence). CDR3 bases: TGTGCCAGTAGTATAATGGGGGGGACAGATACGCAGTATTTT. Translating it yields CASSIMGGTDTQYF.

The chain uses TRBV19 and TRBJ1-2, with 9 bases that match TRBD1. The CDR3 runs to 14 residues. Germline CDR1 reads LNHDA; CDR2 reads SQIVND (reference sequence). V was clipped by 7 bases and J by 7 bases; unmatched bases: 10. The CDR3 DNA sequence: TGTGCCAGTAAAGTTGGGACAGGGTCGCCTGGCTACACCTTC. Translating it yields CASKVGTGSPGYTF.

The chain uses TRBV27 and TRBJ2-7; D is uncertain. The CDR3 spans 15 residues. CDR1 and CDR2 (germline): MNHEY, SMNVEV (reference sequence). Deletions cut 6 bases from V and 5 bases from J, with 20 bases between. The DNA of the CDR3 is TGTGCCAGCAGCTCCAGTCCGGATCCCGACCACGAGCAGTACTTC. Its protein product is CASSSSPDPDHEQYF.

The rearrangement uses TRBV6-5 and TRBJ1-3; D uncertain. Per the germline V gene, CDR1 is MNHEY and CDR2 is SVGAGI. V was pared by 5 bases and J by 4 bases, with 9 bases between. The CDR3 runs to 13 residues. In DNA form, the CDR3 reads TGTGCCAGCAGTGGCGGGCCGGGAAACACCATATATTTT. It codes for CASSGGPGNTIYF.